The 6 T cell receptor beta chains presented below share a single source sample, sequenced in a study of blood T cell repertoires in COVID-19. Profiled with immunoSEQ multiplex PCR; TCRdb holds only in-frame clones, not every one. The sample shows some 370,000 clones, about 89% of them seen only once. Sequenced material: peripheral blood. These receptors all come from a woman under 40 with COVID-19, enrolled during active disease.

The chain couples TRBV13 to TRBJ2-2; D is perhaps TRBD2 (5 bases). CDR3 length: 12 residues. With 5 bases removed from V and 4 bases from J, the gap between germline ends came to 5 bases. Germline V gene sequence: CDR1 PRHDT, CDR2 FYEKMQ (reference sequence). The CDR3 protein is CASSRGTGELFF. CDR3 bases: TGTGCCAGCAGCCGGGGCACCGGGGAGCTGTTTTTT.

V usage is TRBV9 and J usage is TRBJ2-1, with TRBD2 matching over 9 bases. CDR3 length equals 15 residues. The ends lost 1 base at V and 5 bases at J; junction bases unmatched: 4. CDR1 and CDR2 (germline): SGDLS, YYNGEE. In DNA form, the CDR3 reads TGTGCCAGCAGCGTACTAGCGGGATCGGACAATGAGCAGTTCTTC. It yields the protein CASSVLAGSDNEQFF.

The chain has TRBV11-1 and TRBJ1-1; possibly TRBD1 for D (6 bases). Germline V gene lookup returns CDR1 SGHAT and CDR2 FQDESV (reference sequence). Deletions cut 4 bases from V and 7 bases from J, with 16 bases between. CDR3 length: 14 amino acids. Written as DNA, the CDR3 is TGTGCCAGCAGCTCGCAATTCAGGGGAAGTGAAGCTTTCTTT. It codes for CASSSQFRGSEAFF.

V gene TRBV3-1 (or the pseudogene TRBV3-2) combines with J gene TRBJ2-3; D remains ambiguous. The V and J ends lost 2 bases and 4 bases respectively, with 10 bases between them. CDR3 size: 14 residues. Germline CDR1 and CDR2: LGHDT and YNNKEL (reference sequence). CDR3: CASSQTRGSDTQYF. CDR3 sequence (DNA): TGTGCCAGCAGCCAAACCCGTGGCTCAGATACGCAGTATTTT.

This chain links TRBV29-1 with TRBJ2-1, with 11 nucleotides matching TRBD2. The J segment lost 2 bases and the V segment lost 5 bases, leaving 2 bases of the junction unmatched. This CDR3 comprises 14 residues. Germline assignment: CDR1 SQVTM and CDR2 ANQGSEA. The CDR3 DNA is TGCAGCGTTCCGGGACTAGCGGCCTACAATGAGCAGTTCTTC. Translation gives CSVPGLAAYNEQFF.

This chain uses TRBV11-2 with TRBJ2-3, with D tentatively TRBD2 (6 bases). V lost 2 bases and J lost 4, with 13 bases in between. CDR1 is SGHAT, CDR2 FQNNGV, per germline. The CDR3 loop spans 15 amino acids. This chain's CDR3 is CASSLSGRWADTQYF. In DNA, the CDR3 is TGTGCCAGCAGCTTATCGGGGAGGTGGGCAGATACGCAGTATTTT.